What follows are 4 T cell receptor beta chains derived from one specimen sequenced in a study of blood T cell repertoires in COVID-19. Generated by immunoSEQ multiplex PCR, the TCRdb table keeps only in-frame clones and is missing some. Counted here are some 78,000 clones, about 92% occurring once; the ten biggest clones make up 0.8% to 1.3%. The specimen was peripheral blood. The receptors originated from a woman in her forties or fifties in a cohort sampled during active COVID-19.

The V gene is TRBV6-5, the J gene TRBJ2-1; a weak D match, TRBD2 (5 bases). The CDR3 is made up of 15 amino acids. Germline V gene sequence: CDR1 MNHEY, CDR2 SVGAGI. Trimming shortened V by 2 bases and J by 7 bases, and 15 bases separated the two germline ends. The CDR3 bases are TGTGCCAGCAGTTACGAAGCGGCCTCTAGAAATGAGCAGTTCTTC. Translated: CASSYEAASRNEQFF.

Here the CDR3 reads CAMTRVGNTEAFF. In DNA form, the CDR3 reads TGTGCCATGACCAGGGTTGGGAACACTGAAGCTTTCTTT. The chain recombines TRBV19 with TRBJ1-1, with TRBD1 as a possible D gene (5 bases). CDR3 length: 13 amino acids. The V and J ends lost 10 bases and 1 base respectively, with 13 bases between them. Germline V CDR1 and CDR2: LNHDA, SQIVND (reference sequence).

The genes are TRBV19 and TRBJ1-5, with TRBD1 matching over 8 bases. Germline CDR1 reads LNHDA; CDR2 reads SQIVND (reference sequence). There are 16 residues in the CDR3. Trimming took 7 bases from V and 4 from J; bases not matched to a gene: 12. This CDR3 reads CASTLSGQDVNQPQHF. DNA for the CDR3: TGTGCCAGTACCCTTTCGGGACAGGACGTAAATCAGCCCCAGCATTTT.

The rearrangement links TRBV21-1 to TRBJ2-3; TRBD2 is the table's D call, not checked against the DNA. TRBV21-1 is a pseudogene locus. This CDR3 is 13 amino acids long. CDR3 in amino acids: CASSAGTTDTQYF. CDR3 bases: TGTGCCAGCAGCGCGGGAACTACAGATACGCAGTATTTT.